Following are 16 T cell receptor beta chains from one sample sequenced in a study of T-cell memory formation after mild COVID-19. TCRdb ran MiXCR on the 5' RACE reads and lists one entry per CDR3 protein. Of under 150,000 distinct CDR3 sequences in the sample, about 17% are singletons; the top ten hold 14%. Sequencing was done on a sample of PBMCs or a T cell subset sorted from them (not recorded which). These receptors all stem from an adult woman who had mild COVID-19 (a few samples of this study predate the infection). Cell type and time point are not known.

This clonotype was seen only a few times. V is TRBV9 and J is TRBJ2-5, with D perhaps TRBD2 (6 bases). Trimming pared 3 bases from V and 5 bases from J, leaving 11 bases between. The CDR3 has 13 amino acids. CDR1 is SGDLS, CDR2 YYNGEE, per germline. The CDR3 bases are TGTGCCAGCAGCGCCGACCGGGGGGAGACCCAGTACTTC. Protein sequence: CASSADRGETQYF.

This clonotype was picked up a small number of times. The chain uses TRBV6-5 and TRBJ2-7; TRBD2 aligns across 7 bases. J lost 3 bases, V lost 7 bases, and 12 bases had no gene match. The CDR3 has 15 residues. CDR1 and CDR2 from the germline V gene are MNHEY and SVGAGI. The CDR3 nucleotides are TGTGCCAGCACCCACCGGGCTAGCGGCTTCTACGAGCAGTACTTC. Its translation: CASTHRASGFYEQYF.

A few counts support this clonotype. The chain carries TRBV11-2 and TRBJ2-2; possible D gene TRBD1, 6 bases. Germline CDR1 and CDR2: SGHAT and FQNNGV. V was cut by 7 bases and J by 3 bases, with 18 bases left in between. The CDR3 totals 16 residues. In DNA form, the CDR3 reads TGTGCCAGCACCCCAGGACAGCTCGGGGACACCGGGGAGCTGTTTTTT. Its translation: CASTPGQLGDTGELFF.

This clonotype was seen only a few times. The junction and the germline gene differ at one end; a read error may be behind it. The genes are TRBV13 and TRBJ2-3; D not resolved. This CDR3 is 13 amino acids long. Germline V gene sequence: CDR1 PRHDT, CDR2 FYEKMQ (reference sequence). CDR3 DNA: TGTGCCAGCAGCTTTGGCGGCACCGATACGCAGTATTTT. It yields the protein CASSFGGTDTQYF.

This clonotype was seen at least ten times. The chain is built from TRBV6-4 and TRBJ2-1; 10 bases line up with TRBD1. CDR3 length: 14 amino acids. V lost 6 bases to trimming and J lost 7 bases; unmatched junction nucleotides: 6. Germline V gene data show CDR1 as MRHNA and CDR2 as SNTAGT. The CDR3, as DNA: TGTGCCAGCAGAGAAGGGACAGGGGCGAATGAGCAGTTCTTC. Protein: CASREGTGANEQFF.

The chain recombines TRBV2 with TRBJ2-1; unclear D gene. The CDR3 loop spans 14 amino acids. Trimming took 5 bases from V and 8 from J, leaving 16 bases between them. The germline gives CDR1 SNHLY, CDR2 FYNNEI. DNA of the CDR3: TGTGCCAGCAGTTCGCTCTTCGGCAGAGATGAGCAGTTCTTC. Translation gives CASSSLFGRDEQFF.

The chain joins TRBV5-4 to TRBJ1-5; TRBD1 agrees at 8 bases. The J segment lost 0 bases and the V segment lost 4 bases, leaving 3 bases of the junction unmatched. CDR1 and CDR2 (germline): SGHNT, YYREEE (reference sequence). This CDR3 spans 15 amino acids. The CDR3 nucleotides read TGTGCCAGCAGCCCGGACAGGGATAGCAATCAGCCCCAGCATTTT. Translated, it gives CASSPDRDSNQPQHF.

The V gene is TRBV12-3 or TRBV12-4, the J gene TRBJ2-2; 8 nucleotides match TRBD2. The V segment lost 3 bases and the J segment 6 bases; nucleotides outside the gene matches: 6. The CDR3 runs to 15 residues. The CDR3 protein is CASSFPGGASGELFF. In DNA form, the CDR3 reads TGTGCCAGCAGTTTTCCCGGGGGGGCCTCCGGGGAGCTGTTTTTT.

The V gene is TRBV21-1, the J gene TRBJ1-2; whether TRBD1, the table's D call, matches the DNA was not checked. TRBV21-1 is a known pseudogene. The CDR3 is made up of 14 amino acids. The chain's CDR3 is CASRDSLATYGYTF. The CDR3 DNA sequence: TGTGCCAGCCGGGATTCCCTAGCGACCTATGGCTACACCTTC.

This clonotype turned up a few times. The chain joins TRBV18 to TRBJ2-5; D is possibly TRBD1 (5 bases). Trimming pared 4 bases from V and 1 base from J, leaving 7 bases between. The CDR3 extends over 13 amino acids. Germline V CDR1 and CDR2: KGHSH, LQKENI. This CDR3 reads CASSQTGQETQYF. The DNA of the CDR3 is TGTGCCAGCTCACAAACAGGCCAAGAGACCCAGTACTTC. Supplemented by reference TRBV18 and TRBJ2-5, the full variable domain reads NAGVMQNPRHLVRRRGQEARLRCSPMKGHSHVYWYRQLPEEGLKFMVYLQKENIIDESGMPKERFSAEFPKEGPSILRIQQVVRGDSAAYFCASSQTGQETQYFGPGTRLLVL.

The CDR3 DNA is TGTGCCAGCAGCGTAGGGGCAGGGACCTACGAGCAGTACTTC. Its protein product is CASSVGAGTYEQYF. V usage is TRBV9 and J usage is TRBJ2-7; D perhaps matches TRBD1 (5 bases). V was pared by 0 bases and J by 2 bases, with 9 bases between. There are 14 residues in the CDR3. The germline gives CDR1 SGDLS, CDR2 YYNGEE. The full variable domain, completed using reference TRBV9 and TRBJ2-7, is DSGVTQTPKHLITATGQRVTLRCSPRSGDLSVYWYQQSLDQGLQFLIQYYNGEERAKGNILERFSAQQFPDLHSELNLSSLELGDSALYFCASSVGAGTYEQYFGPGTRLTVT.

This clonotype was counted only a few times. The chain joins TRBV4-1 to TRBJ1-1, with D hard to call. This CDR3 has 14 amino acids. Trimming cost V 2 bases and J 0 bases, with 7 bases left between them. Germline CDR1 is MGHRA and CDR2 is YSYEKL. Here the CDR3 DNA reads TGCGCCAGCAGCCAACGCGGAGTGAACACTGAAGCTTTCTTT. Its protein is CASSQRGVNTEAFF.

The chain joins TRBV19 to TRBJ1-5; D perhaps matches TRBD1 (5 bases). CDR1 LNHDA and CDR2 SQIVND come from the germline V gene (reference sequence). The V end lost 5 bases, the J end lost 0 bases, and 14 bases lay between the germline ends. The length of the CDR3 is 16 residues. CDR3 loop: CASSSGRPSSNQPQHF. The CDR3 DNA is TGTGCCAGTAGTTCGGGACGACCCAGTAGCAATCAGCCCCAGCATTTT.

This chain connects TRBV4-2 to TRBJ2-1; D unclear. Germline V lookup: CDR1 LGHNA, CDR2 YNFKEQ. This CDR3 comprises 14 residues. The V end was cut by 1 base, the J end by 9 bases, with 13 bases between. CDR3 bases: TGTGCCAGCAGCCAAGGGGCTGACCCAGGTGAGCAGTTCTTC. Translated: CASSQGADPGEQFF.

The chain combines TRBV20-1 with TRBJ2-1; 10 positions agree with TRBD2. Germline V gives CDR1 DFQATT, CDR2 SNEGSKA (reference sequence). The CDR3 consists of 16 residues. V shed 1 base and J 9 bases; nucleotides not matched to a gene: 12. The CDR3 region has the DNA TGCAGTGCTAGAGTCCCTGGTAGCGGGAGGATTTTTGAGCAGTTCTTC. It encodes CSARVPGSGRIFEQFF.

Only a few counts were recorded for this clonotype. The DNA for the CDR3 is TGTGCCAGCAGTCCCCATGGGGGGGAGAGCTCCTACAATGAGCAGTTCTTC. Its protein product is CASSPHGGESSYNEQFF. The chain carries TRBV9 and TRBJ2-1, with TRBD2 matching over 7 bases. The trim removed 5 bases at V and 0 bases at J, leaving 11 bases unmatched. This CDR3 is 17 amino acids long. CDR1 is SGDLS and CDR2 is YYNGEE in the germline V gene.